This paragraph covers one T cell receptor (beta chain) sequence. Its antigen is undetermined. The time point: persistent/refractory GD, antithyroid drugs over 5 years with positive TRAb. Preparation of the TCR library used RNA extracted from PBMCs. A volume of 8.5 to 10 milliliters of peripheral blood was collected in EDTA tubes. This entry comes from a study of regulatory T cells in long-lasting Graves disease. According to the study, TCR beta libraries were built with iRepertoire HTBI primers and CDR3-region Arm-PCR. TCRdb passed the multiplex PCR reads through MiXCR, listing each CDR3 protein once. The sample includes 500,000 to 800,000 distinct CDR3 sequences, roughly 30% of them seen just once. General study points: Patients with persistent disease showed a bias toward TRBV28, TRBJ1-2 and TRBJ2-5.

CDR1 and CDR2 from the germline V gene are LNHDA and SQIVND (reference sequence). V shed 5 bases and J shed 7 bases, with 11 bases lying between them. The CDR3 extends over 13 amino acids. The TCR sequence derives from a female donor with Graves disease. Specimen: peripheral blood mononuclear cells (PBMCs), collected when the disease was refractory, from a patient treated with antithyroid drugs. The chain joins TRBV19 to TRBJ1-4; D perhaps matches TRBD1 (5 bases). The CDR3 DNA reads TGTGCCAGTAGTCCCGACAGCTCTGAAAAACTGTTTTTT. Residues: CASSPDSSEKLFF.